A selection of T cell receptor beta chains follows, all from one sample in a study of shared clonotypes between healthy human individuals. Libraries were prepared by immunoSEQ multiplex PCR; TCRdb keeps only in-frame clonotypes and omits some of them. This sample yields about 2.4 million clones, of which 90% to 95% are seen a single time; 0.36% belongs to the top ten. Material: naive CD4+ T cells from PBMCs. Receptors originate from a man aged 18 to 29 in good health. Some clones in this sample may be carry-over from other donors' samples. The conserved cysteine and the conserved F or W are not part of the CDR3 here. Fields, in order: V gene, CDR3 protein.

TRBV7-2 ASSLLPATGRRSTGELF
TRBV2 ASARETVDEQY
TRBV9 ASSVGEATGIGYT
TRBV11-2 ASSFGAGGFAEAF
TRBV7-2 ASSSVTDHQPQH
TRBV9 ASSVRGDLPQETQY
TRBV30 AWVNRGRGTPYEQY
TRBV9 ASSPSGLAEPSTDTQY
TRBV27 ASRYREATEAF
TRBV28 ASSFFYQPQH
TRBV18 ASSGQGALNEQY
TRBV5-6 ASSLGMNPTNYGYT
TRBV14 ASSRASGIPYNEQF
TRBV4-1 ASSQLGIIQY
TRBV7-2 ASSPQRGQETQY
TRBV18 ASSPGTGSGEQY
TRBV6-6 ASSYGAGRGYNEQF